This T cell receptor beta chain was sequenced for a study of beta chain features in type 1 diabetes. Concerning this clone: Its antigen is currently unknown.

cDNA synthesis used the whole RNA isolate, giving expressed TCRB sequences. Sequenced by immunoSEQ multiplex PCR; TCRdb stores in-frame clones only, minus some. The table lists just under 150,000 clones, less than 11% of them singletons. Study-wide results and limits: Within patients, naive, central memory and Treg TCRB repertoires seemed more similar than within healthy donors.

Germline CDR1 reads MNHEY; CDR2 reads SVGAGI. The CDR3 spans 15 residues. J lost 4 bases, V lost 2 bases, and 6 bases had no gene match. Sampling consisted of one heparinised blood draw per donor, averaging around 100 mL. Sequenced material: naive CD4+ T cells from blood. This sequence was found in a man between 18 and 29 years old in good health. This rearrangement joins TRBV6-5 to TRBJ2-3; 7 bases are shared with TRBD2. The CDR3: CASSYGGGTADTQYF. CDR3 nucleotide sequence: TGTGCCAGCAGTTACGGGGGGGGAACGGCAGATACGCAGTATTTT.